This T cell receptor (beta chain) was captured in a study of cytomegalovirus exposure and HLA in healthy donors. General study results and limits: There were reportedly fewer N-insertions in an Asian-associated ancestry cluster than the roughly 670-donor mean, in a later analysis.

The PCR ran on 60 Vbeta and 13 Jbeta primers. Here immunoSEQ multiplex PCR was the method, and the copy in TCRdb shows in-frame clones only, minus some. In the table there are 210,000 or so clones, about 83% of which are singletons. Worth noting for this clone: The target antigen is unknown.

Germline loops: CDR1 SGHVS, CDR2 FNYEAQ. CDR3 length: 16 amino acids. The ends lost 1 base at V and 4 bases at J; junction bases unmatched: 8. J is TRBJ1-2 and V is TRBV7-6; 8 nucleotides agree with TRBD1. This TCR was recovered from a girl between 5 and 17 years old in good health and CMV-seronegative. The source material was PBMCs. CDR3 in amino acids: CASSLGSYGTGYGYTF. The CDR3 DNA is TGTGCCAGCAGCTTAGGCTCCTACGGGACAGGCTATGGCTACACCTTC.